Listed below are T cell receptor beta chains from one sample, sequenced in a study of T cells in Graves' hyperthyroidism and ophthalmopathy. MiXCR, run by TCRdb on the multiplex PCR reads, gives a single entry per CDR3 protein. Of about 520,000 distinct CDR3 sequences listed, around 22% are singletons. Source material: blood. Receptor source: a woman aged 25 to 39 with Graves' ophthalmopathy. Each CDR3 is given with its conserved first and last residue. A D gene is named only where the DNA matches it firmly. Clone size is stated in some rows and not others, as once, few, many or a class when expanded.

TRBD1	TRBV7-4	TRBJ1-1	-	CASSAPPHPFRDRGPNTEAFF	TGTGCCAGCAGCGCCCCCCCTCATCCATTCCGGGACAGGGGGCCGAACACTGAAGCTTTCTTT
-	TRBV6-2/TRBV6-3	TRBJ2-7	-	CASSYEQGDDYEQYF	TGTGCCAGCAGTTACGAACAGGGTGACGACTACGAGCAGTACTTC
-	TRBV10-3	TRBJ1-2	many	CAISETEGYTF	TGTGCCATCAGTGAGACTGAGGGCTACACCTTC
TRBD2	TRBV28	TRBJ2-5	-	CASRSLAGEGQETQYF	TGTGCCAGCAGGTCACTAGCGGGGGAGGGGCAAGAGACCCAGTACTTC
TRBD2	TRBV6-1	TRBJ2-4	few	CASSGTSGGPIAKNIKYF	TGTGCCAGCAGTGGAACTAGCGGGGGGCCCATAGCCAAAAACATTAAGTACTTC
-	TRBV10-1	TRBJ2-7	many	CASSATGLEEQYF	TGCGCCAGCAGCGCCACAGGGTTAGAAGAGCAGTACTTC
-	TRBV6-5	TRBJ2-6	-	CASGYVGDSGANVLTF	TGTGCCAGCGGTTACGTCGGGGACTCTGGGGCCAACGTCCTGACTTTC
-	TRBV27	TRBJ1-1	many	CASSKTREVLPEAFF	TGTGCCAGCAGTAAGACCCGAGAGGTCCTGCCTGAAGCTTTCTTT
-	TRBV27	TRBJ2-7	many	CASSLSAGIDSYEQYF	TGTGCCAGCAGTTTATCAGCGGGTATTGACTCCTACGAGCAGTACTTC
-	TRBV28	TRBJ1-3	many	CASSSPRNTIYF	TGTGCCAGCAGTTCCCCGCGAAACACCATATATTTT
-	TRBV12-3/TRBV12-4	TRBJ1-2	-	CASSFITSDGYTF	TGTGCCAGCAGTTTTATCACTTCGGATGGCTACACCTTC
TRBD1	TRBV20-1	TRBJ1-2	-	CSASRGGFNYGYTF	TGCAGTGCTAGCAGAGGGGGCTTCAACTATGGCTACACCTTC
-	TRBV6-2/TRBV6-3	TRBJ1-1	many	CASSGTLWDTEAFF	TGTGCCAGCAGCGGGACACTTTGGGACACTGAAGCTTTCTTT
TRBD2	TRBV6-1	TRBJ2-2	many	CASSQLAGDTGELFF	TGTGCCAGCAGCCAACTAGCGGGGGACACCGGGGAGCTGTTTTTT
-	TRBV6-1	TRBJ1-2	many	CASSRTARSGYTF	TGTGCCAGCAGTCGGACCGCTAGGTCTGGCTACACCTTC
TRBD1	TRBV7-8	TRBJ2-5	many	CASSLDRGHETQYF	TGTGCCAGCAGCTTGGACAGGGGGCATGAGACCCAGTACTTC
-	TRBV12-3/TRBV12-4	TRBJ2-5	-	CASSSKAELVPGGTQYF	TGTGCCAGCAGTTCTAAAGCGGAGCTAGTGCCAGGTGGGACCCAGTACTTC
-	TRBV11-1	TRBJ1-2	many	CASSNIYVANAYGYTF	TGTGCCAGCAGCAACATCTACGTCGCAAATGCCTATGGCTACACCTTC
-	TRBV29-1	TRBJ2-2	many	CSVVDSNTGELFF	TGCAGCGTTGTCGACAGCAACACCGGGGAGCTGTTTTTT
-	TRBV28	TRBJ2-7	-	CASRPSFSYEQYF	TGTGCCAGCAGACCATCTTTCTCCTACGAGCAGTACTTC
TRBD1	TRBV20-1	TRBJ2-5	-	CSGQGEETQYF	TGCAGTGGACAGGGGGAAGAGACCCAGTACTTC
-	TRBV16	TRBJ1-1	many	CASSQSMGGNTEAFF	TGTGCCAGCAGCCAATCGATGGGGGGGAACACTGAAGCTTTCTTT
-	TRBV12-5	TRBJ1-3	many	CASVHSDRPSGDTIYF	TGTGCTAGTGTTCACTCGGACAGACCCTCTGGAGACACCATATATTTT
TRBD2	TRBV6-2/TRBV6-3	TRBJ2-7	-	CASRRTSGIPSSINEQYF	TGTGCCAGCAGGCGGACTAGCGGGATTCCCTCGTCTATCAACGAGCAGTACTTC
TRBD1	TRBV12-3/TRBV12-4	TRBJ2-7	-	CASSPPGQSTYEQYF	TGTGCCAGCAGTCCGCCGGGACAGAGCACCTACGAGCAGTACTTC
-	TRBV2	TRBJ2-7	many	CATRTDTKEQYF	TGTGCCACCCGGACCGACACGAAGGAGCAGTACTTC
-	TRBV27	TRBJ2-3	-	CATKDFSPDTQYF	TGTGCCACCAAGGACTTTTCCCCAGATACGCAGTATTTT
TRBD2	TRBV7-3	TRBJ2-5	-	CASSLDGRAFETQYF	TGTGCCAGCAGCTTAGACGGGAGGGCCTTCGAGACCCAGTACTTC
-	TRBV12-5	TRBJ2-7	-	CASGPPGTYEQYF	TGTGCTAGTGGTCCCCCGGGGACCTACGAGCAGTACTTC
-	TRBV19	TRBJ1-5	many	CASSITVGSQPQHF	TGTGCCAGTAGTATTACGGTGGGGAGCCAGCCCCAGCATTTT
-	TRBV6-2/TRBV6-3	TRBJ2-4	many	CASSFGGIQYF	TGTGCCAGCAGTTTCGGCGGAATTCAGTACTTC
-	TRBV25-1	TRBJ1-1	many	CASSESRGNTEAFF	TGTGCCAGCAGTGAATCACGGGGGAACACTGAAGCTTTCTTT
-	TRBV29-1	TRBJ1-1	many	CSVEPPHGEAFF	TGCAGCGTTGAACCCCCTCACGGTGAAGCTTTCTTT
-	TRBV18	TRBJ1-2	-	CASSPGGVGYGYTF	TGTGCCAGCTCCCCCGGGGGGGTCGGCTATGGCTACACCTTC
-	TRBV12-3/TRBV12-4	TRBJ1-1	many	CASSSKLNTEAFF	TGTGCCAGCAGTTCTAAATTGAACACTGAAGCTTTCTTT
-	TRBV12-3/TRBV12-4	TRBJ1-2	many	CASSVSGPNYGYTF	TGTGCCAGCAGTGTCTCCGGGCCAAACTATGGCTACACCTTC
-	TRBV19	TRBJ1-1	-	CASSIPPRTEAFF	TGTGCCAGTAGTATCCCGCCTCGCACTGAAGCTTTCTTT
-	TRBV27	TRBJ1-5	once	CASSLSPDGSNQPQHF	TGTGCCAGCAGTTTATCGCCGGACGGAAGCAATCAGCCCCAGCATTTT
-	TRBV6-1	TRBJ1-5	-	CASSGHRDQVLGQPQHF	TGTGCCAGCAGTGGTCACAGGGATCAAGTACTAGGGCAGCCCCAGCATTTT
TRBD1	TRBV27	TRBJ2-5	-	CASSFLSGQEETQYF	TGTGCCAGCAGTTTTCTGTCCGGACAGGAAGAGACCCAGTACTTC
TRBD1	TRBV27	TRBJ2-7	many	CASSAWDRGYEQYF	TGTGCCAGCAGTGCCTGGGACAGGGGGTACGAGCAGTACTTC
-	TRBV27	TRBJ1-5	many	CASSLSLYSNQPQHF	TGTGCCAGCAGTTTATCACTGTATAGCAATCAGCCCCAGCATTTT
TRBD1	TRBV12-3/TRBV12-4	TRBJ2-7	many	CASSRIGTGDPYEQYF	TGTGCCAGCAGCAGGATCGGGACAGGGGATCCCTACGAGCAGTACTTC
-	TRBV12-3/TRBV12-4	TRBJ2-5	-	CASSIGGLASETQYF	TGTGCCAGCAGTATAGGAGGTCTAGCTTCGGAGACCCAGTACTTC
TRBD1	TRBV12-3/TRBV12-4	TRBJ1-5	many	CASSLLTGDYSNQPQHF	TGTGCCAGCAGTTTACTAACAGGGGATTATAGCAATCAGCCCCAGCATTTT
TRBD2	TRBV20-1	TRBJ2-2	-	CSAPTSGRTGELFF	TGCAGTGCCCCGACTAGCGGGAGGACCGGGGAGCTGTTTTTT
-	TRBV6-1	TRBJ1-1	many	CASNRMNTEAFF	TGTGCCAGCAATAGGATGAACACTGAAGCTTTCTTT
-	TRBV6-1	TRBJ2-5	-	CASTKLGNQETQYF	TGTGCCAGCACCAAACTAGGGAATCAAGAGACCCAGTACTTC
TRBD1	TRBV12-3/TRBV12-4	TRBJ2-5	many	CASSGGQQETQYF	TGTGCCAGCAGTGGGGGACAGCAAGAGACCCAGTACTTC
TRBD2	TRBV9	TRBJ2-7	-	CASSAAGFQEDEQYF	TGTGCCAGCAGCGCAGCGGGGTTCCAGGAGGACGAGCAGTACTTC